The rows below give T cell receptor beta chains drawn from one sample of a study of graft-versus-host responses after intestinal transplantation. Generated by immunoSEQ multiplex PCR, the TCRdb table keeps only in-frame clones and is missing some. This sample has around 12,000 clones, with 90% to 95% found just once. The starting material was PBMCs, obtained about 37 months after intestinal transplantation. All receptors come from a human patient who received an intestinal transplant, so some T cells may come from the graft donor. The conserved cysteine and the conserved F or W are not part of the CDR3 here. Fields, in order: CDR3 protein, clone size, V gene. Some rows mark clone size as missing; the rest say once, few, many or name a class of expanded clone.

cdr3_aa: ASSLRDWSSNQPQH; clone_size: -; v_call: TRBV18
cdr3_aa: ASVNQGGYGYT; clone_size: -; v_call: TRBV9
cdr3_aa: ASSLGPGYNEQF; clone_size: -; v_call: TRBV7-9
cdr3_aa: ASSIQGTEAF; clone_size: -; v_call: TRBV6-6
cdr3_aa: ASSLGTGDNQPQH; clone_size: -; v_call: TRBV7-9
cdr3_aa: ASSPRGSATEAF; clone_size: -; v_call: TRBV18
cdr3_aa: ASSSLGGQGIWSPLH; clone_size: -; v_call: TRBV5-6
cdr3_aa: ASSLEWGYTDTQY; clone_size: -; v_call: TRBV11-3
cdr3_aa: ASSQEGGSTGELF; clone_size: -; v_call: TRBV4-1
cdr3_aa: ASSYSSTGGEAF; clone_size: -; v_call: TRBV6-5
cdr3_aa: ASSVRGEVNQPQH; clone_size: -; v_call: TRBV9
cdr3_aa: ASSLGGAGEQY; clone_size: -; v_call: TRBV2
cdr3_aa: ASSTRTVYSYNEQF; clone_size: -; v_call: TRBV19
cdr3_aa: ASSSGTGGQTNYGYT; clone_size: -; v_call: TRBV18
cdr3_aa: ASSQVGGWDTEAF; clone_size: -; v_call: TRBV14
cdr3_aa: ASSLIRYEQY; clone_size: -; v_call: TRBV5-6
cdr3_aa: ASSLNPGVTAF; clone_size: -; v_call: TRBV5-1
cdr3_aa: ASSSNSYTGELF; clone_size: -; v_call: TRBV11-2
cdr3_aa: ASSSRGGLTYEQY; clone_size: -; v_call: TRBV19
cdr3_aa: ASLQGSEQY; clone_size: -; v_call: TRBV10-3
cdr3_aa: ASTGGSPDTQY; clone_size: -; v_call: TRBV6-5
cdr3_aa: SVHDRGAEAF; clone_size: -; v_call: TRBV29-1
cdr3_aa: ASSPTPQTGDNSPLH; clone_size: -; v_call: TRBV4-1
cdr3_aa: ASSPQRGERTDTQY; clone_size: -; v_call: TRBV5-1
cdr3_aa: ASSLRERGYEQY; clone_size: -; v_call: TRBV7-2
cdr3_aa: ASSLRGTDYEQY; clone_size: -; v_call: TRBV11-3
cdr3_aa: ASSRMIGGGLSDTQY; clone_size: -; v_call: TRBV7-9
cdr3_aa: ASSRQGGSNQPQH; clone_size: -; v_call: TRBV6-6
cdr3_aa: ASSLSGSPNNEQF; clone_size: once; v_call: TRBV11-3